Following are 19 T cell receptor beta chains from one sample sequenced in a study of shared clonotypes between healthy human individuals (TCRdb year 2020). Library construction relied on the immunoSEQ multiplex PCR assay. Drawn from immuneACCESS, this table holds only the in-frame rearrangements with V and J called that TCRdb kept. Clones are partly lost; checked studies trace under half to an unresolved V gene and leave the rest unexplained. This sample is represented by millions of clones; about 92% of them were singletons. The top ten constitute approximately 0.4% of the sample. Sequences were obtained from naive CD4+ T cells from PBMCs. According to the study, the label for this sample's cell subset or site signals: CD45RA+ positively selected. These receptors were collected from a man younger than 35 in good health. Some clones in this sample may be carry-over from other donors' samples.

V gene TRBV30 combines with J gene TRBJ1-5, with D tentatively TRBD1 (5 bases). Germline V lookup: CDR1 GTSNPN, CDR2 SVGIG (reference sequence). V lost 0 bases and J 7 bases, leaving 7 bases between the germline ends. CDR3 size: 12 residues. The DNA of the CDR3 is TGTGCCTGGAGTGTTGGGGACCAGCCCCAGCATTTT. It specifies CAWSVGDQPQHF.

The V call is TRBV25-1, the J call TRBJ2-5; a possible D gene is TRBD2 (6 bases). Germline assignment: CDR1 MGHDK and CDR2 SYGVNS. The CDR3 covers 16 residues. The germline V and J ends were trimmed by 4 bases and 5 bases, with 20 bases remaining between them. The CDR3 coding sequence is TGTGCCAGCAGTGGGCAGGGCGGGATGGGTCGGGAGACCCAGTACTTC. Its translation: CASSGQGGMGRETQYF.

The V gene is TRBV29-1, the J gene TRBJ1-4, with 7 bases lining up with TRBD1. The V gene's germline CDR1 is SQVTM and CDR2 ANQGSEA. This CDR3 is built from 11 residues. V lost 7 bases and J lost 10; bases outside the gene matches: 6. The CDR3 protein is CSALGGGKLFF. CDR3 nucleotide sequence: TGCAGCGCTTTAGGGGGCGGAAAACTGTTTTTT. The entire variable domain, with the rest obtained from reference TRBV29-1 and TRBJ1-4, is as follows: SAVISQKPSRDICQRGTSLTIQCQVDSQVTMMFWYRQQPGQSLTLIATANQGSEATYESGFVIDKFPISRPNLTFSTLTVSNMSPEDSSIYLCSALGGGKLFFGSGTQLSVL.

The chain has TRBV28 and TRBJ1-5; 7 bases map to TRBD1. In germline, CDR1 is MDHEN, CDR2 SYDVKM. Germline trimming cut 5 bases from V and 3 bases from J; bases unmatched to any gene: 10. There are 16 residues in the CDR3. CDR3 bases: TGTGCCAGCAGTCCTCCTCGGACAGGCGTCAATCAGCCCCAGCATTTT. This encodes CASSPPRTGVNQPQHF.

The CDR3 protein is CASSLGTGGEYEQYF. The CDR3 DNA sequence: TGTGCCAGCAGCCTGGGGACAGGGGGCGAATACGAGCAGTACTTC. V is TRBV11-3 and J is TRBJ2-7; TRBD1 agrees at 12 bases. The CDR3 has 15 residues. J gave up 4 bases and V 5 bases, and 6 bases lay outside the gene matches. Germline CDR1 is SGHNT and CDR2 is YENEEA.

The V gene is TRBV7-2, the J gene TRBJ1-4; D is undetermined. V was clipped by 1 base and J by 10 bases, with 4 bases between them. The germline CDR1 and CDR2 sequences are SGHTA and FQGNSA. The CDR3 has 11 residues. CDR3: CASSLGSKLFF. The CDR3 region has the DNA TGTGCCAGCAGCTTAGGGTCAAAACTGTTTTTT.

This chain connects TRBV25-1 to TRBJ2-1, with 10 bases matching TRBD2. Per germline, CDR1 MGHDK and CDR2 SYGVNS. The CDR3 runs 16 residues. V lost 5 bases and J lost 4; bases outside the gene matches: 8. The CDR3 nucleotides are TGTGCCAGCAGTAGACTAGCGGGCGGGGGGTACAATGAGCAGTTCTTC. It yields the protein CASSRLAGGGYNEQFF. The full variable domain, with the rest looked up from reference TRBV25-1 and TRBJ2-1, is EADIYQTPRYLVIGTGKKITLECSQTMGHDKMYWYQQDPGMELHLIHYSYGVNSTEKGDLSSESTVSRIRTEHFPLTLESARPSHTSQYLCASSRLAGGGYNEQFFGPGTRLTVL.

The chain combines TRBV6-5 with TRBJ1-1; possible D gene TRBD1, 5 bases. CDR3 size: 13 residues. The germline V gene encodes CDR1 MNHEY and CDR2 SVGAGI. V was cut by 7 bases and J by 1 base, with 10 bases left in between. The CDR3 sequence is CASTRGGNTEAFF. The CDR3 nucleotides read TGTGCCAGCACCCGGGGGGGGAACACTGAAGCTTTCTTT.

The CDR3 bases are TGTGCCAGCAGGAGGACCCTCTCTGGAAACACCATATATTTT. Translation gives CASRRTLSGNTIYF. The rearrangement links TRBV6-5 to TRBJ1-3; D ambiguous. Germline V lookup: CDR1 MNHEY, CDR2 SVGAGI. The CDR3 sequence is 14 residues long. Trimming pared 6 bases from V and 0 bases from J, leaving 9 bases between.

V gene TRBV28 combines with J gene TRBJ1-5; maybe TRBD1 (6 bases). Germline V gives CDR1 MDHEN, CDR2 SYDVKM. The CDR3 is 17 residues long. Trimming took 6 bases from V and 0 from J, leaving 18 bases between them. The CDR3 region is CASRSPDRLNSNQPQHF. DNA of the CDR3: TGTGCCAGCAGATCGCCCGACAGGTTGAATAGCAATCAGCCCCAGCATTTT.

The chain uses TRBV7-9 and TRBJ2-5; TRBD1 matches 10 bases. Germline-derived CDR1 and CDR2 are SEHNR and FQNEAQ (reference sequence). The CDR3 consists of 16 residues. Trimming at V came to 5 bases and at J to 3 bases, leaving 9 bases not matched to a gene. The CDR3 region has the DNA TGTGCCAGCAGCGCCCCGGGACAGGGGCGCAAAGAGACCCAGTACTTC. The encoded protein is CASSAPGQGRKETQYF.

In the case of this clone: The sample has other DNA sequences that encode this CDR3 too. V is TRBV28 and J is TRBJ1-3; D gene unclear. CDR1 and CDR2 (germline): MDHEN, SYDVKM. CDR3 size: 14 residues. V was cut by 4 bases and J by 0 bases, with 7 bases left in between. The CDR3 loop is CASSSRFSGNTIYF. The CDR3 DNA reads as TGTGCCAGCAGTTCGAGATTCTCTGGAAACACCATATATTTT.

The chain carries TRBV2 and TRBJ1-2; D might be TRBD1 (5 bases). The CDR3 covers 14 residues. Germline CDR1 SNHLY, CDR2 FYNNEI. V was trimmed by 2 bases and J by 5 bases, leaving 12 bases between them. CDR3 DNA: TGTGCCAGCAGTGAAATGGCAGGGATGTATGGCTACACCTTC. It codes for CASSEMAGMYGYTF.

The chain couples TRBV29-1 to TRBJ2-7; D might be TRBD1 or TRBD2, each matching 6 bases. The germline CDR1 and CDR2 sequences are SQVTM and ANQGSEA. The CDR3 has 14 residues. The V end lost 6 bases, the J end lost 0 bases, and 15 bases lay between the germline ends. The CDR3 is CSVARGQDSYEQYF. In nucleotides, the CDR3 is TGCAGCGTAGCCCGGGGGCAGGACTCCTACGAGCAGTACTTC.

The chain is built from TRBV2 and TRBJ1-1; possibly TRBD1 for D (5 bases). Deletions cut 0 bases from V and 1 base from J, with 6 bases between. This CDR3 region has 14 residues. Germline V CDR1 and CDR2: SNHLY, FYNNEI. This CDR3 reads CASSEAGANTEAFF. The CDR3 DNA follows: TGTGCCAGCAGTGAAGCAGGGGCGAACACTGAAGCTTTCTTT.

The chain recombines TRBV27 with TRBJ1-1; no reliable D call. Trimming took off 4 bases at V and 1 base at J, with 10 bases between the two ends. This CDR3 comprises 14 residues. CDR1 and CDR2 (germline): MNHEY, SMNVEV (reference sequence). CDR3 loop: CASSSPGWNTEAFF. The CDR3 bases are TGTGCCAGCAGTTCTCCCGGGTGGAACACTGAAGCTTTCTTT.

The CDR3 nucleotides are TGTGCCAGCAGACCACTAGCGGGAACTTTCAAGTTCTTC. Translation: CASRPLAGTFKFF. The rearrangement joins TRBV11-2 to TRBJ2-1; TRBD2 agrees at 10 bases. The CDR3 is made up of 13 amino acids. J was trimmed by 14 bases and V by 6 bases; bases with no gene match: 10. CDR1 SGHAT and CDR2 FQNNGV come from the germline V gene. Complete variable domain (other parts from reference TRBV11-2 and TRBJ2-1): EAGVAQSPRYKIIEKRQSVAFWCNPISGHATLYWYQQILGQGPKLLIQFQNNGVVDDSQLPKDRFSAERLKGVDSTLKIQPAKLEDSAVYLCASRPLAGTFKFFGPGTRLTVL.

The CDR3 bases are TGCGCCAGCAGTGCGGGAGGGCCTAATGAAAAACTGTTTTTT. It yields the protein CASSAGGPNEKLFF. The chain employs TRBV10-2 and TRBJ1-4, with D unresolved. Germline-derived CDR1 and CDR2 are WSHSY and SAAADI. The CDR3 runs 14 residues. V was shortened by 4 bases and J by 3 bases, with 9 bases between the two germline ends.

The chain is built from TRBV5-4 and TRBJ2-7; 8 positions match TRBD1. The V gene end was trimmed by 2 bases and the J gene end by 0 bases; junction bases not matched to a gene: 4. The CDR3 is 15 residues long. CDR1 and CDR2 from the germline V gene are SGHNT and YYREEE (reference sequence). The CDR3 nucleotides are TGTGCCAGCAGCTTACCACAGGGGGACTCCTACGAGCAGTACTTC. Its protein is CASSLPQGDSYEQYF.